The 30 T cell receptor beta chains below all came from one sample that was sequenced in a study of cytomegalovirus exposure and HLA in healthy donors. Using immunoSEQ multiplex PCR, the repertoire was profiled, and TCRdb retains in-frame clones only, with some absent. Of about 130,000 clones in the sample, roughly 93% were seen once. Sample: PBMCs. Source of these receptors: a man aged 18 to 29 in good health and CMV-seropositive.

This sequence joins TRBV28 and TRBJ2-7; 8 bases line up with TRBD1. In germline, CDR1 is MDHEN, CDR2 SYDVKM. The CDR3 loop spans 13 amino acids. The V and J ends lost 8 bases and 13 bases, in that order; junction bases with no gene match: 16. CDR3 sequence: CASVDLPGTGIYF. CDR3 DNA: TGTGCCAGCGTAGACCTACCCGGGACAGGTATTTACTTC.

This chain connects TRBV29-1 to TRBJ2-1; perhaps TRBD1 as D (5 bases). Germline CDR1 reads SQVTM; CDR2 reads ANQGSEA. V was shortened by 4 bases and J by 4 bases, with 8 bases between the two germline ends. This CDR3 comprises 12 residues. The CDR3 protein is CSVARQYNEQFF. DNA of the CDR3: TGCAGCGTTGCCCGACAGTACAATGAGCAGTTCTTC.

The CDR3 region has the DNA TGTGCCAGCAGCCCTGAGGTACTAGCGGGGTTAACAGATACGCAGTATTTT. Its translation is CASSPEVLAGLTDTQYF. The gene calls are TRBV2 and TRBJ2-3; 10 nucleotides line up with TRBD2. The germline V gene has CDR1 SNHLY and CDR2 FYNNEI. CDR3 length: 17 amino acids. With 6 bases clipped from V and 3 bases from J, the junction kept 12 bases outside the gene matches.

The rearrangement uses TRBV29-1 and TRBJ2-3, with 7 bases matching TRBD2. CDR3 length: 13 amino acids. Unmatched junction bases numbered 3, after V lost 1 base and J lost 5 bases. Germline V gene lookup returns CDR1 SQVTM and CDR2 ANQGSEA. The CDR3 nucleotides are TGCAGCGTTGAAGCAGGGAGGGGAGATACGCAGTATTTT. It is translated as CSVEAGRGDTQYF.

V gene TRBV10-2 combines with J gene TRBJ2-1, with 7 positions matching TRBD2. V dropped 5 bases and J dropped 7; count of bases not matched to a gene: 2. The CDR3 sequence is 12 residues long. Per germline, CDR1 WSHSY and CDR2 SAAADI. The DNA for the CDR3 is TGCGCCAGCAGTTCTAGCGGAAATGAGCAGTTCTTC. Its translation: CASSSSGNEQFF.

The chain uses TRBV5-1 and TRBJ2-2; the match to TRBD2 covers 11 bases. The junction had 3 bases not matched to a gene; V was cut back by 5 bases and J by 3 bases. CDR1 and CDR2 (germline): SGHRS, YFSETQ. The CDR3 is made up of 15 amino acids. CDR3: CASSRTSGHTGELFF. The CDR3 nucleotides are TGCGCCAGCAGTCGGACTAGCGGGCACACCGGGGAGCTGTTTTTT.

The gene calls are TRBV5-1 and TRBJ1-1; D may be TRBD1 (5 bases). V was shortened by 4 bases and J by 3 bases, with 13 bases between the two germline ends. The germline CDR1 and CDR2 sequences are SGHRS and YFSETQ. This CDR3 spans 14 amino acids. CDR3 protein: CASSMGPRDTEAFF. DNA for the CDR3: TGCGCCAGCAGCATGGGACCGCGGGACACTGAAGCTTTCTTT. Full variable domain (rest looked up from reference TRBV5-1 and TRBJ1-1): KAGVTQTPRYLIKTRGQQVTLSCSPISGHRSVSWYQQTPGQGLQFLFEYFSETQRNKGNFPGRFSGRQFSNSRSEMNVSTLELGDSALYLCASSMGPRDTEAFFGQGTRLTVV.

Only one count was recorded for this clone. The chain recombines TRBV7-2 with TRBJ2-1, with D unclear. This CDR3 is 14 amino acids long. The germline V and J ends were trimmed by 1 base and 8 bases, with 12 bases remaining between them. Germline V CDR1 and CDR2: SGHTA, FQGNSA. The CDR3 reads CASSLDRGVDEQFF. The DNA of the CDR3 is TGTGCCAGCAGCTTAGATCGCGGAGTCGATGAGCAGTTCTTC.

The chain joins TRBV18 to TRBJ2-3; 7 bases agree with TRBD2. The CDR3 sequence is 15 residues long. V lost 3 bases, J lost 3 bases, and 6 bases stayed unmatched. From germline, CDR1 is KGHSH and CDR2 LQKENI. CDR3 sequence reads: CASSPRAGRTDTQYF. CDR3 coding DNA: TGTGCCAGCTCACCCAGGGCCGGGAGGACAGATACGCAGTATTTT.

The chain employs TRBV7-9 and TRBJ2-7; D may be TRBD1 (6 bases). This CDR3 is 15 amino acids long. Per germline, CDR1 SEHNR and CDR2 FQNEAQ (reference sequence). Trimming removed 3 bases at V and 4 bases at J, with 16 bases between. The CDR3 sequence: CASSFPTGSGYEQYF. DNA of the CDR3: TGTGCCAGCAGCTTCCCCACAGGGTCAGGGTACGAGCAGTACTTC.

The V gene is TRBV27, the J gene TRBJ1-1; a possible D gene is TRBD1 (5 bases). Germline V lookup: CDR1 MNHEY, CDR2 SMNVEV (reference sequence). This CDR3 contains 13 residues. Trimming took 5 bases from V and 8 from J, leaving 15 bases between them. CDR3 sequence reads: CASSPRRGDEAFF. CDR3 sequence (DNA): TGTGCCAGCAGTCCCAGGAGGGGAGACGAAGCTTTCTTT.

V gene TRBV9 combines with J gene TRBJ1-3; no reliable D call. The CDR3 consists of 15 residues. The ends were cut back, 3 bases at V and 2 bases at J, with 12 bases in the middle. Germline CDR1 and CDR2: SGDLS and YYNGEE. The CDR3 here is CASSADGITGNTIYF. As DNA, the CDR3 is TGTGCCAGCAGCGCCGACGGGATCACTGGAAACACCATATATTTT.

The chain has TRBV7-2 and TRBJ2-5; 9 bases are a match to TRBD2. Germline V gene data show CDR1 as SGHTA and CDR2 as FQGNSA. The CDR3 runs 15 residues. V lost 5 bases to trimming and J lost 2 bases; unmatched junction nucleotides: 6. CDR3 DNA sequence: TGTGCCAGCAGCCCGACTAGCGGTCCGCAAGAGACCCAGTACTTC. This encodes CASSPTSGPQETQYF.

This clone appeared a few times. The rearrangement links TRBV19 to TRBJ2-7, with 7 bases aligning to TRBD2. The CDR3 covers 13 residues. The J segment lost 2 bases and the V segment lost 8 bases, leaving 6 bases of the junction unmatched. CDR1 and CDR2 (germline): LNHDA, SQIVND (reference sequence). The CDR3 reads CASRQGGTYEQYF. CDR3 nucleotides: TGTGCCAGTCGTCAGGGAGGGACCTACGAGCAGTACTTC.

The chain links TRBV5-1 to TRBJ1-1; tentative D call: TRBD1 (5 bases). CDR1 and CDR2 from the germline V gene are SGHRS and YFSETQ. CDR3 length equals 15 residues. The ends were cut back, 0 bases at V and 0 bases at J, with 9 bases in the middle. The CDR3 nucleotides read TGCGCCAGCAGCTTGGGTGGGACTATGAACACTGAAGCTTTCTTT. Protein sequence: CASSLGGTMNTEAFF.

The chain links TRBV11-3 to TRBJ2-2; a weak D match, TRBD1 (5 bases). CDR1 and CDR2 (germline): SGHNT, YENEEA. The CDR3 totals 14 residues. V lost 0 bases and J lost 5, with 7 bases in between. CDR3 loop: CASSLDRDTGELFF. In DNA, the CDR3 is TGTGCCAGCAGCTTAGACAGGGATACCGGGGAGCTGTTTTTT.

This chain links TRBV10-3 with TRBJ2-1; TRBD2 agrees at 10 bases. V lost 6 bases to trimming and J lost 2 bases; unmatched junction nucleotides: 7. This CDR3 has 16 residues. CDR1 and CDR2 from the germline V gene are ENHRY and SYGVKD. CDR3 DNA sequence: TGTGCCATCAGCCGTGGACTAGCGGAGGCCTACAATGAGCAGTTCTTC. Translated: CAISRGLAEAYNEQFF.

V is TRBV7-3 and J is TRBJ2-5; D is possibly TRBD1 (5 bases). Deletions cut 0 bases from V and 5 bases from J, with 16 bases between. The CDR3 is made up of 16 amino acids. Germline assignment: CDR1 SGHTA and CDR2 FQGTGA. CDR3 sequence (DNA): TGTGCCAGCAGCTTAACCCCTAGGGGATCGGGCGAGACCCAGTACTTC. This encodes CASSLTPRGSGETQYF.

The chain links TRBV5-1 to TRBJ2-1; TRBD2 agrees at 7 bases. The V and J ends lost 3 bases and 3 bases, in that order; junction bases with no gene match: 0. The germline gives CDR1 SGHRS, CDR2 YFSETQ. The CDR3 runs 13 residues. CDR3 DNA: TGCGCCAGCAGCTCGGGGGGCTACAATGAGCAGTTCTTC. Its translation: CASSSGGYNEQFF.

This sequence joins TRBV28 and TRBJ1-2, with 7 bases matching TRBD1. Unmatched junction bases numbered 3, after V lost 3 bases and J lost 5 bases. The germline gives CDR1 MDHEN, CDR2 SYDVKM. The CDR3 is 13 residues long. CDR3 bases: TGTGCCAGCAGTTTGCCACAGGGGTATGGCTACACCTTC. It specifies CASSLPQGYGYTF.

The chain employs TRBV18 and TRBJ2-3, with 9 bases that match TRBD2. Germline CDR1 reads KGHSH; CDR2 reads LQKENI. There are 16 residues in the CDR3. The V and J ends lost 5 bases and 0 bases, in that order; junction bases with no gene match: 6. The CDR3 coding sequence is TGTGCCAGCTCAAATATAGCGGGGGCTAGCACAGATACGCAGTATTTT. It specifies CASSNIAGASTDTQYF. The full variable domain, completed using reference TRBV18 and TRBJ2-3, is NAGVMQNPRHLVRRRGQEARLRCSPMKGHSHVYWYRQLPEEGLKFMVYLQKENIIDESGMPKERFSAEFPKEGPSILRIQQVVRGDSAAYFCASSNIAGASTDTQYFGPGTRLTVL.

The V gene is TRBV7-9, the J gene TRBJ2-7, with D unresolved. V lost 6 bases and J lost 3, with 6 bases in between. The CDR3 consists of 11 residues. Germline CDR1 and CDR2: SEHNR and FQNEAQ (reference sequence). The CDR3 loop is CASSPGYEQYF. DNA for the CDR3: TGTGCCAGCAGTCCGGGCTACGAGCAGTACTTC.

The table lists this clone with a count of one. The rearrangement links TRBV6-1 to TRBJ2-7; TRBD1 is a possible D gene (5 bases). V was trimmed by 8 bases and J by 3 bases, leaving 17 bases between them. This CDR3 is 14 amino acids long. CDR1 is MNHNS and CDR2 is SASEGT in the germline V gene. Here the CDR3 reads CASGVLDSRYEQYF. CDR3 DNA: TGTGCCAGCGGTGTCCTTGACAGTCGCTACGAGCAGTACTTC.

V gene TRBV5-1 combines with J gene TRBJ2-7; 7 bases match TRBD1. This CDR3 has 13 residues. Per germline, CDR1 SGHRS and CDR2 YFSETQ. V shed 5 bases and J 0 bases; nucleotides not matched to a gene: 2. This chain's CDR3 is CASRGDSSYEQYF. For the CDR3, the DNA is TGCGCCAGCAGGGGGGACAGCTCCTACGAGCAGTACTTC.

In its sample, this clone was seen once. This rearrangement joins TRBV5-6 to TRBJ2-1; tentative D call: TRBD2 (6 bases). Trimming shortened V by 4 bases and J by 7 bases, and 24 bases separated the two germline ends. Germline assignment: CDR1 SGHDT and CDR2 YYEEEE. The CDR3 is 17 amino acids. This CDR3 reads CASSNPLTGDRRNEQFF. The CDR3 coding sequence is TGTGCCAGCAGCAATCCCCTGACGGGAGATAGGCGGAATGAGCAGTTCTTC.

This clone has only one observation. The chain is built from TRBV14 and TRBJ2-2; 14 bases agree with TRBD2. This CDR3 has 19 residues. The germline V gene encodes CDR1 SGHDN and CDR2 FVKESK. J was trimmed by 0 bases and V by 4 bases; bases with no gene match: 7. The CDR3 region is CASSPLRGLAGANTGELFF. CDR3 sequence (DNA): TGTGCCAGCAGCCCACTCCGGGGACTAGCGGGAGCGAACACCGGGGAGCTGTTTTTT.

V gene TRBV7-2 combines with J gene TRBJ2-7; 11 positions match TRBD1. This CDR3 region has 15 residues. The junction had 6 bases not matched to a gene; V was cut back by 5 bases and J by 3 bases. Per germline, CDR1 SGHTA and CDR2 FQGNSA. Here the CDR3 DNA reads TGTGCCAGCAGCGCGGGACAGGGGGGAAACTACGAGCAGTACTTC. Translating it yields CASSAGQGGNYEQYF.

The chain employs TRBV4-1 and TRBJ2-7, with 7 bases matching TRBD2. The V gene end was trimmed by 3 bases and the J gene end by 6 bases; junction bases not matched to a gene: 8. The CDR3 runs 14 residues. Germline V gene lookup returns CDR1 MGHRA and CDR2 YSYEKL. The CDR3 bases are TGCGCCAGCAGCCACCCCGGGACTAAGGTCGAGCAGTACTTC. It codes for CASSHPGTKVEQYF.

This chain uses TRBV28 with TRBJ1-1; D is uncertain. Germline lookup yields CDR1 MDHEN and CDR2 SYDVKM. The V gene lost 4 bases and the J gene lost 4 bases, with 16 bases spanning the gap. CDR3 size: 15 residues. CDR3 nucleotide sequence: TGTGCCAGCAGTTCCCTTGAGAGGGATGGCACTGAAGCTTTCTTT. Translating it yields CASSSLERDGTEAFF. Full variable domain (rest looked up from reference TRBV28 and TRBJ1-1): DVKVTQSSRYLVKRTGEKVFLECVQDMDHENMFWYRQDPGLGLRLIYFSYDVKMKEKGDIPEGYSVSREKKERFSLILESASTNQTSMYLCASSSLERDGTEAFFGQGTRLTVV.

The CDR3 DNA is TGCAGCGTTGAAGGGACAGGGGGGTCCACTGAAGCTTTCTTT. It is translated as CSVEGTGGSTEAFF. The chain has TRBV29-1 and TRBJ1-1, with 10 bases matching TRBD1. The length of the CDR3 is 14 residues. The V gene end was trimmed by 1 base and the J gene end by 4 bases; junction bases not matched to a gene: 3. Germline values: CDR1 SQVTM, CDR2 ANQGSEA.